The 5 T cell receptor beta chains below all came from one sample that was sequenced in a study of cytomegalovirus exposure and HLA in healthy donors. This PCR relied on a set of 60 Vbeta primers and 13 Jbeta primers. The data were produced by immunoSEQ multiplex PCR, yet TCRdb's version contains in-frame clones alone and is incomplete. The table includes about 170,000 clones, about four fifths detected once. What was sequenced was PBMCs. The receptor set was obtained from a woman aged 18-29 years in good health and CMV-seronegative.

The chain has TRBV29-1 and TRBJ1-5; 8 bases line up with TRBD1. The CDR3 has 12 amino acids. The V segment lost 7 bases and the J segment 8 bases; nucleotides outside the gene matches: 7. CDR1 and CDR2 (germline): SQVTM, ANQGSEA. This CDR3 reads CSASTGGEPQHF. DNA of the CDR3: TGCAGCGCATCAACAGGGGGAGAGCCCCAGCATTTT.

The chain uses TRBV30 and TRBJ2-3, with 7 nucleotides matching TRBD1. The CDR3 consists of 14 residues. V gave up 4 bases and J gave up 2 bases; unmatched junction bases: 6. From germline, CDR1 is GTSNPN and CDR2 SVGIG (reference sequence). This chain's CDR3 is CAWNRDSATDTQYF. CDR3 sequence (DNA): TGTGCCTGGAATAGGGACAGCGCCACAGATACGCAGTATTTT. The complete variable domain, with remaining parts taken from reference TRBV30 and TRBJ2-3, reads SQTIHQWPATLVQPVGSPLSLECTVEGTSNPNLYWYRQAAGRGLQLLFYSVGIGQISSEVPQNLSASRPQDRQFILSSKKLLLSDSGFYLCAWNRDSATDTQYFGPGTRLTVL.

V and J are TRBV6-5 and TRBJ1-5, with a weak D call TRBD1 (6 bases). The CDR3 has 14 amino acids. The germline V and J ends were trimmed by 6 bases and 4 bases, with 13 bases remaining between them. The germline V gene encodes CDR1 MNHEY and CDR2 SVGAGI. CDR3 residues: CASRRSQGNQPQHF. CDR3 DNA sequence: TGTGCCAGCAGGCGTTCACAGGGAAATCAGCCCCAGCATTTT.

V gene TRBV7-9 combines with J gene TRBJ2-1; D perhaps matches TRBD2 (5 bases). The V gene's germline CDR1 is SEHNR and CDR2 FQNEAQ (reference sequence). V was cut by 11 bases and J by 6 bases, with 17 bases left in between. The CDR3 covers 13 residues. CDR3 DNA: TGTGCCGTACCATTGCGGGCTAGCAATGAGCAGTTCTTC. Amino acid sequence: CAVPLRASNEQFF.

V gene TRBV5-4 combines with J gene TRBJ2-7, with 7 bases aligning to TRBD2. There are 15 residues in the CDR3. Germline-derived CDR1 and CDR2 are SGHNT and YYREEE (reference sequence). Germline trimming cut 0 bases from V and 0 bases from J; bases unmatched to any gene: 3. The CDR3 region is CASSLGLAVSYEQYF. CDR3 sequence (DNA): TGTGCCAGCAGCTTGGGCCTAGCGGTCTCCTACGAGCAGTACTTC.